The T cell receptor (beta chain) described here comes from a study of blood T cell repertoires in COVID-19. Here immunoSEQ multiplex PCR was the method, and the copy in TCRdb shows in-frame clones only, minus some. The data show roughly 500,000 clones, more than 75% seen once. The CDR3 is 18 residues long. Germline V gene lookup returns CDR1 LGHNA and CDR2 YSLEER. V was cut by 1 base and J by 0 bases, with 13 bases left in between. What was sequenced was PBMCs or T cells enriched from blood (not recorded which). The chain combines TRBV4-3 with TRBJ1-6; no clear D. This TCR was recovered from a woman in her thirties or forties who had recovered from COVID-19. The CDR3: CASSQAEAISSYNSPLHF. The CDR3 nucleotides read TGCGCCAGCAGCCAAGCGGAGGCCATTAGCTCCTATAATTCACCCCTCCACTTT.